This record covers a single T cell receptor (beta chain). The antigen it recognizes is unknown. Base qualities are not provided; no much larger clone lies one nucleotide away. Other DNA sequences within the sample encode an identical CDR3. TCR CDR3 regions were amplified from genomic DNA by multiplex PCR using the deep immunoSEQ assay. Extracted genomic DNA from each cell subset was spread evenly across all wells of several immunoSEQ 96-well plates, with each plate serving as a replicate. For sorted subsets, roughly 200 ng of genomic DNA, equivalent to roughly 30,000 T cell genomes, went into each replicate PCR. Purified libraries were quantified with a Qubit 3.0 fluorometer, sized on a Bioanalyzer 2100, and re-quantified with the KAPA Library Quantification kit. Every immunoSEQ 96-well plate was sequenced on a separate single-read 150-cycle Illumina NextSeq 550 flow cell. As for the original processing: Because the immunoSEQ output included only junctional sequences and no quality scores, the filtering could not be the same as the filtering used for full-length reads. Sequences were annotated with PyIR, a Python wrapper for IgBLAST v1.9, and V/J genes and CDR3 were assigned using IMGT germline references. Reads were filtered out if the reads had weak V/J assignments (E-value above 1e-6), no CDR3, stop codons, out-of-frame junctions, or ambiguous translated residues. V3J clonotypes were defined as sequences sharing an identical inferred V gene, J gene, and CDR3 amino acid sequence. The percentage overlap between two repertoires was calculated by dividing the number of shared unique clonotypes by the size of the smaller repertoire. Richness of each repertoire was evaluated using RTK rarefaction, the Chao1 estimator, and Recon v2.1 estimates of unobserved clonotypes. OLGA was used to compute generation probabilities for all TCRbeta clonotypes that the gDNA method yielded from a handful of donors. Held by TCRdb, this immuneACCESS table contains in-frame sequences only and omits some clones. Under half of the omission traces to an unresolved V gene where checked; the cause of the rest is unknown. That table gives V, J and clone size, and the DNA gave D and trimming. The sample yields 2 million to 3 million clones; 93% were counted once. The ten largest clonotypes hold approximately 0.36% of the sample.

V was cut back by 0 bases and J by 4 bases, leaving a gap of 7 bases between them. The CDR3 has 14 amino acids, counting the end cysteine and phenylalanine. This entry keeps only the CDR3 DNA: 42 bases, framed from base 1. As encoded in the germline V gene, CDR1 is SGHRS while CDR2 is YFSETQ. These data belong to a study of shared clonotypes between healthy human individuals (dated by TCRdb to about 2020). General notes on the study: A couple of women and a few men aged 18 to 49 years were included in the cohort. Each donor's leukapheresis produced roughly between roughly 0.85 and 10 billion PBMCs. Libraries were prepared and TCR repertoires were sequenced by different laboratories using diverse techniques, in order to increase sequencing depth and limit assay-specific biases. Blood TCR repertoires of several healthy adults were deeply sequenced to estimate repertoire size and the extent of clonotype sharing between individuals. For each donor, CD4 naive and CD4 memory were each given three plates, CD8 naive was given two plates, and CD8 memory was given one plate.

Points the paper makes about the study in general: Based on pairwise subsampling, the degree of clonotype sharing among donors was expected to be affected by sequencing depth. Even with the large sequencing depth, rarefaction of the sorted-subset datasets indicated that sequencing was incomplete. The small number of donors limited the genetic and exposure-history diversity represented. Compared with non-shared clonotypes, the clonotypes found in all four sorted-subset donors had higher generation probabilities. When a handful of donors were compared, the shared fraction of clonotypes was approximately 5% for naive CD4, over 3% for naive CD8, 2% to 2.5% for memory CD4, and 0.4% for memory CD8. Only blood was sampled, and tissue TCR repertoires likely differ from those in blood. Naive subsets generally had larger estimated clonotype richness than memory subsets did.

Healthy HIV-negative adults with no recently reported acute infections or vaccinations were included as donors. Every donor was a Caucasian adult living in Nashville, Tennessee, USA. CD4+ T cells were enriched by magnetic negative selection; naive cells were then positively selected on CD45RA, and the negative fraction formed the memory subset. Blood was obtained by leukapheresis, after which PBMCs were separated by Ficoll-Histopaque density gradient centrifugation and cryopreserved in liquid nitrogen vapor phase. Analytical flow cytometry was used to check the purity and quantity of each magnetically sorted T cell population. Genomic DNA was isolated from each sorted fraction and quantified by UV absorbance on a Nanodrop 2000c.

The sequenced sample consisted of naive CD4+ T cells from PBMCs. What the cell subset or site label conveys for this sample: CD45RA+ positively selected. The clonotype comes from a man between 18 and 35 years old in good health. Some clones in this sample may be carry-over from other donors' samples. The chain was built from TRBV5-1 and TRBJ2-2; too little of a D gene remains to name it. The nucleotide sequence is given as TGCGCCAGCAGCTTGGACCGGGCCACCGGGGAGCTGTTTTTT. Its protein reads: CASSLDRATGELFF.